The rows below give T cell receptor beta chains drawn from one sample of a study of T cell responses to AZD1222 COVID-19 vaccine. Generated by immunoSEQ multiplex PCR, the TCRdb table keeps only in-frame clones and is missing some. The sample has roughly 140,000 clones, over 85% seen once. Material: peripheral blood, obtained on day 0 of AZD1222 vaccination. The source is an adult in good health. CDR3s include the opening cysteine and the closing phenylalanine or tryptophan.

J gene	V gene	CDR3 protein
TRBJ2-2	TRBV5-1	CASSLSTGTANTGELFF
TRBJ2-3	TRBV3-1/TRBV3-2	CASSQGVRGSDTQYF
TRBJ2-3	TRBV5-1	CASSPPGLAEYF
TRBJ2-2	TRBV5-4	CASKERGSQAGELFF
TRBJ2-7	TRBV6-6	CASSRVAPPQQYF
TRBJ2-3	TRBV5-1	CASRGQGESTDTQYF
TRBJ2-3	TRBV9	CASSVVGQGTDTQYF
TRBJ1-5	TRBV28	CASSLPRQGRISSANQPQHF
TRBJ1-5	TRBV6-6	CASSSGTGGRQPQHF
TRBJ1-5	TRBV6-5	CASRFAPEGGQPQHF
TRBJ1-4	TRBV6-5	CASTFGTGEKLFF
TRBJ1-1	TRBV30	CAWNKGSTEAFF
TRBJ2-7	TRBV2	CASDRGPSSYEQYF
TRBJ1-2	TRBV5-1	CASSHGDLNYGYTF
TRBJ1-1	TRBV6-5	CASRSRQNTEAFF